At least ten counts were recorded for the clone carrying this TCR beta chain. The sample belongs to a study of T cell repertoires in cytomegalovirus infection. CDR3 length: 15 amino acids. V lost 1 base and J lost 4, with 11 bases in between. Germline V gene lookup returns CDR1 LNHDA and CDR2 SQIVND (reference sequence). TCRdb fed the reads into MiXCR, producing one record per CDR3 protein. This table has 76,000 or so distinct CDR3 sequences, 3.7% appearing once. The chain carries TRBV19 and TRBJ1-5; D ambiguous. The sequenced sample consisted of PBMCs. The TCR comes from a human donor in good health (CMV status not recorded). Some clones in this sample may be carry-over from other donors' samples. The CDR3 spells CASSIAAGTNQPQHF. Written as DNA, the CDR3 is TGTGCCAGTAGTATAGCGGCGGGAACGAATCAGCCCCAGCATTTT.